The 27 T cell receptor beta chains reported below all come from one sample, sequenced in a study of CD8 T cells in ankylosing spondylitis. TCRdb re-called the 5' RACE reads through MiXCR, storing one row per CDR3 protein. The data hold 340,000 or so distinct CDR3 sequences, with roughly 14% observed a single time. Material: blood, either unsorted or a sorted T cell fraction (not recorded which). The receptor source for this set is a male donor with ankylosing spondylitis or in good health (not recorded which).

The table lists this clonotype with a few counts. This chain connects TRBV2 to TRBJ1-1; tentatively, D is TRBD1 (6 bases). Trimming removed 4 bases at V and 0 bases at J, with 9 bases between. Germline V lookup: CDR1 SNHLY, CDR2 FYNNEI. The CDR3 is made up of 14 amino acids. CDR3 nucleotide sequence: TGTGCCAGCAGTGCCGGGACACTGAACACTGAAGCTTTCTTT. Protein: CASSAGTLNTEAFF.

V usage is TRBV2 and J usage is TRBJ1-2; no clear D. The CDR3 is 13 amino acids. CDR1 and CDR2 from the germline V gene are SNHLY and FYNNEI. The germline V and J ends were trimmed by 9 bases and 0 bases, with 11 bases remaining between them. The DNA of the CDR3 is TGTGCCAGTAAAACCTCAACTAACTATGGCTACACCTTC. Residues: CASKTSTNYGYTF.

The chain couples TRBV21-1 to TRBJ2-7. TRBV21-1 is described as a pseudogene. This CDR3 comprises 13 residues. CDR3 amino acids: CARGNTHHYEQYF. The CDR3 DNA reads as TGTGCCAGGGGGAATACACACCACTACGAGCAGTACTTC.

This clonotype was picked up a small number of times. Here the CDR3 DNA reads TGTGCCAGCAGCGTCGGCAGGGAGCACGGGGAGCTGTTTTTT. It translates to CASSVGREHGELFF. The chain carries TRBV9 and TRBJ2-2; D tentatively reads TRBD1 or TRBD2 (5 bases each). Trimming removed 2 bases from V and 7 bases from J, with 12 bases in between. This CDR3 has 14 residues. The germline gives CDR1 SGDLS, CDR2 YYNGEE.

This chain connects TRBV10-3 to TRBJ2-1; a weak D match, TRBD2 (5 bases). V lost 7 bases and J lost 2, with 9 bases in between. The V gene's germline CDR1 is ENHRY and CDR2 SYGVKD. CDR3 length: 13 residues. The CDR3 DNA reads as TGTGCCATCACCGGGAAGCCCTACAATGAGCAGTTCTTC. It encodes CAITGKPYNEQFF.

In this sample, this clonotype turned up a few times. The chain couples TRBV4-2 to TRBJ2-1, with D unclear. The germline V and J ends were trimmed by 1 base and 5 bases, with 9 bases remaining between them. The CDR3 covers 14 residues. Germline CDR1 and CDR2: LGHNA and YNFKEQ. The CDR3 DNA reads TGTGCCAGCAGCCAAGTGGCAGGAGACAATGAGCAGTTCTTC. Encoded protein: CASSQVAGDNEQFF.

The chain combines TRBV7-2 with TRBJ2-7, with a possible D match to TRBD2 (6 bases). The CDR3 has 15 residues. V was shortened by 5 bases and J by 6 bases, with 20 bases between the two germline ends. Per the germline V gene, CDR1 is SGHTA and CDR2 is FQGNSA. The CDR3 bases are TGTGCCAGCAGCCCCCCCTTGACTAGATCTGCCGAGCAGTACTTC. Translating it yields CASSPPLTRSAEQYF.

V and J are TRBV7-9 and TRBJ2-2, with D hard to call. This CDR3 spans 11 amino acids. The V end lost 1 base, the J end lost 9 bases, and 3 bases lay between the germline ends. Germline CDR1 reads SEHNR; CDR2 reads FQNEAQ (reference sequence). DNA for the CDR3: TGTGCCAGCAGCTTAGGTTGGGAGCTGTTTTTT. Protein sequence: CASSLGWELFF.

In DNA form, the CDR3 reads TGTGCCAGCAGTCCCGCGGGGGGGCGGTTCGGGGAGCTGTTTTTT. Translated: CASSPAGGRFGELFF. This chain uses TRBV28 with TRBJ2-2, with 9 bases aligning to TRBD2. This CDR3 has 15 residues. Losses at the gene ends were 5 bases for V and 7 bases for J; bases not matched to a gene: 8. CDR1 is MDHEN and CDR2 is SYDVKM in the germline V gene.

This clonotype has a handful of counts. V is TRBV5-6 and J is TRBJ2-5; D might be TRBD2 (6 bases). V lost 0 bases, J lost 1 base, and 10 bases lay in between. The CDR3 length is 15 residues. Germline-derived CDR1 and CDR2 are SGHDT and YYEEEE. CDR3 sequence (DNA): TGTGCCAGCAGCTTGGTCCCTAGCGCCCAAGAGACCCAGTACTTC. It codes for CASSLVPSAQETQYF.

CDR3 protein: CASSLSARTDTQYF. CDR3 nucleotide sequence: TGCGCCAGCAGCCTTAGCGCCCGCACAGATACGCAGTATTTT. The rearrangement uses TRBV4-1 and TRBJ2-3, with D perhaps matching TRBD2 (5 bases). CDR1 and CDR2 (germline): MGHRA, YSYEKL. Deletions cut 4 bases from V and 1 base from J, with 9 bases between. The CDR3 loop spans 14 amino acids.

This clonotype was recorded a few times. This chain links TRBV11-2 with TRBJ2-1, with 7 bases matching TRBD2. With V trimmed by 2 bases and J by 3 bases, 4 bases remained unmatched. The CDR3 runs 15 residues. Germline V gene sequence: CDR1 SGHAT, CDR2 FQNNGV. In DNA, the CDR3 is TGTGCCAGCAGCTTAACAGCGGGGCTCTACAATGAGCAGTTCTTC. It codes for CASSLTAGLYNEQFF.

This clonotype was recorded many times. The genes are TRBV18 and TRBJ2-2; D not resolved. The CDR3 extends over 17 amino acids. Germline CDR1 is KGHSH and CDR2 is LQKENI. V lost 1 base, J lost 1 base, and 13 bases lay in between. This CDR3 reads CASSPLRTGENTGELFF. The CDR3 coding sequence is TGTGCCAGCTCACCACTTAGAACTGGAGAGAACACCGGGGAGCTGTTTTTT.

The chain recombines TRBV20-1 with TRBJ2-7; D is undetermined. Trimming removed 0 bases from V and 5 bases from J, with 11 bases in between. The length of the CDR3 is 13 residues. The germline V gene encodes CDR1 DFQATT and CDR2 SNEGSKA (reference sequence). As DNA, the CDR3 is TGCAGTGCTAGAGATGGGTGGATGGACGAGCAGTACTTC. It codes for CSARDGWMDEQYF.

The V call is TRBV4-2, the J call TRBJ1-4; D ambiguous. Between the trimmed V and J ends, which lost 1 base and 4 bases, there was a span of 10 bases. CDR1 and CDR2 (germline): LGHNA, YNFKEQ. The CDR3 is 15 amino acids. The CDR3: CASSQATGDNEKLFF. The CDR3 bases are TGTGCCAGCAGCCAAGCCACGGGAGATAATGAAAAACTGTTTTTT.

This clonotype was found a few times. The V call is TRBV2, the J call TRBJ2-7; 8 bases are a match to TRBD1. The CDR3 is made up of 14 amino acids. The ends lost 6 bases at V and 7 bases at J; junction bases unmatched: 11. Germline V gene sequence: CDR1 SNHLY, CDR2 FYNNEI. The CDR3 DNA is TGTGCCAGCAGCGACGGGACAGGCTTCGGAGAGCAGTACTTC. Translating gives CASSDGTGFGEQYF.

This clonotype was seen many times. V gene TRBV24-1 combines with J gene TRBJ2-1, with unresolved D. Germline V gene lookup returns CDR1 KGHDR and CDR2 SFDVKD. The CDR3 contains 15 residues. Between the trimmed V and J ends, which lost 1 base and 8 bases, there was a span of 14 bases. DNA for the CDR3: TGTGCCACCAGTGATTTCCGCGGTGGGGTCCATGAGCAGTTCTTC. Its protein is CATSDFRGGVHEQFF.

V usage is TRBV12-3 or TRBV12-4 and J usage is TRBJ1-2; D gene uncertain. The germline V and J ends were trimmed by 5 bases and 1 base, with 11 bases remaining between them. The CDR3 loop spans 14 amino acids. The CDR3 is CASSPHSFNYGYTF. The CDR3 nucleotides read TGTGCCAGCAGTCCCCACAGCTTTAACTATGGCTACACCTTC.

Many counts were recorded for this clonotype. The CDR3 nucleotides read TGTGCCAGCACCGATGACAGAAAGCAGTATTTT. The encoded protein is CASTDDRKQYF. This sequence joins TRBV12-3 or TRBV12-4 and TRBJ2-3, with D maybe TRBD1 (5 bases). The CDR3 has 11 residues. The V end lost 7 bases, the J end lost 11 bases, and 13 bases lay between the germline ends.

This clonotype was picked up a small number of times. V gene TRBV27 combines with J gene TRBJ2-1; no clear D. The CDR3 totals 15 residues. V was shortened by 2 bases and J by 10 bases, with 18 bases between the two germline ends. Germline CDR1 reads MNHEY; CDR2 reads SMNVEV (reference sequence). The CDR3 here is CASSLRVVGPGEQFF. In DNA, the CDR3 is TGTGCCAGCAGTTTACGGGTGGTGGGCCCTGGGGAGCAGTTCTTC.

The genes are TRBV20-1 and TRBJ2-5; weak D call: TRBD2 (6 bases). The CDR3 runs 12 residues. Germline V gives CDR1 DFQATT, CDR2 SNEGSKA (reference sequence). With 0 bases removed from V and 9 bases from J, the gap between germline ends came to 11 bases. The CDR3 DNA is TGCAGTGCTAGAGAGGCGGGACGGGCCCAGTACTTC. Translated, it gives CSAREAGRAQYF.

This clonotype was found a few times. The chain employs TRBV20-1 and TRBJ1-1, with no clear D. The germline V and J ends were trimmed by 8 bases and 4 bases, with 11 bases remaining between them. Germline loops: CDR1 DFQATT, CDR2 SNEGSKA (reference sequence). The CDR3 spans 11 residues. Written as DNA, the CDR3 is TGCAGTTGCTGGCAAGGCACTGAAGCTTTCTTT. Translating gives CSCWQGTEAFF.

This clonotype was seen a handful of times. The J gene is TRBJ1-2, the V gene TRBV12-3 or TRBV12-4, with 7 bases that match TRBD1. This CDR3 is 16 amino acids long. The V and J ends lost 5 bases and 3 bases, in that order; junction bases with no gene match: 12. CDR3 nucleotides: TGTGCCAGCAGTAGGGGGCAAGGCTTTCTAGACTATGGCTACACCTTC. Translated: CASSRGQGFLDYGYTF.

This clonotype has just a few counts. This chain's CDR3 is CASSLAVEEKLFF. CDR3 DNA sequence: TGCGCCAGCAGCTTGGCCGTAGAGGAAAAACTGTTTTTT. The chain links TRBV5-1 to TRBJ1-4, with unresolved D. The ends were cut back, 0 bases at V and 8 bases at J, with 8 bases in the middle. The CDR3 is 13 residues long. CDR1 is SGHRS and CDR2 is YFSETQ in the germline V gene.

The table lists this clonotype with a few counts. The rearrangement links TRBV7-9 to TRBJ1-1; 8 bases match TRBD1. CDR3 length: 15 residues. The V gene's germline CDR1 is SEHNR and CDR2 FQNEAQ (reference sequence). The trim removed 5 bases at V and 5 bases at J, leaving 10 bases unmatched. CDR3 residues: CASSLLRQGATEAFF. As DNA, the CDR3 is TGTGCCAGCAGCCTTTTGCGGCAGGGGGCGACTGAAGCTTTCTTT.

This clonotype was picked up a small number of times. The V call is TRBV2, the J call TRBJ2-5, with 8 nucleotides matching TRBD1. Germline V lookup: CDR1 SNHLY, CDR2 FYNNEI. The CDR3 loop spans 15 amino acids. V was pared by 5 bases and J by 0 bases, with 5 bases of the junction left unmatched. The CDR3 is CASSRDRPYQETQYF. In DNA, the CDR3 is TGTGCCAGCAGTCGGGACAGGCCGTACCAAGAGACCCAGTACTTC.

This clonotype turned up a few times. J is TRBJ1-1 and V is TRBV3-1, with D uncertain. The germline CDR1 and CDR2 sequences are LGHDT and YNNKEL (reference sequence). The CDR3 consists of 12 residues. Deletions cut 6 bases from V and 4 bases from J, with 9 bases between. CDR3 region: CASSGLITEAFF. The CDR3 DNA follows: TGTGCCAGCAGTGGATTGATCACTGAAGCTTTCTTT.